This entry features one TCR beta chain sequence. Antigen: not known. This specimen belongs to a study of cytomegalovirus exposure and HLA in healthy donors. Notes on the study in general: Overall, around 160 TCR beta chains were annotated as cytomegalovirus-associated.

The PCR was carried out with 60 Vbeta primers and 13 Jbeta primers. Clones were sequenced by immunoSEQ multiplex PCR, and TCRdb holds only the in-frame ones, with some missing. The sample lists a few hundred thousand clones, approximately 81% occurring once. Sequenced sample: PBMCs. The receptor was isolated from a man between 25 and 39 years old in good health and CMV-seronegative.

DNA of the CDR3: TGTGCCAGCAGCCCCACGGGACTAGCGGTAGAGACCCAGTACTTC. It is translated as CASSPTGLAVETQYF. The V gene is TRBV5-6, the J gene TRBJ2-5; TRBD2 aligns across 11 bases. The CDR3 covers 15 residues. Germline trimming cut 4 bases from V and 4 bases from J; bases unmatched to any gene: 6. Germline V gives CDR1 SGHDT, CDR2 YYEEEE.